This entry lists 24 T cell receptor beta chains sequenced from one sample in a study of OX40 agonist ivuxolimab in advanced cancers. Assay used: immunoSEQ multiplex PCR; TCRdb lists only in-frame clones, some missing. The table has about 80,000 clones, more than 90% seen once; the top ten hold approximately 5%. The sequenced sample was CD4+ or CD8+ T cells sorted from blood, obtained in a trial of the OX40 agonist ivuxolimab. These receptor sequences come from an adult with an advanced solid tumor such as melanoma, head and neck, liver or kidney cancer.

The rearrangement joins TRBV5-4 to TRBJ2-1, with 10 positions matching TRBD1. Germline V gene data show CDR1 as SGHNT and CDR2 as YYREEE (reference sequence). J gave up 0 bases and V 0 bases, and 0 bases lay outside the gene matches. The CDR3 contains 16 residues. CDR3 sequence: CASSLGQGASYNEQFF. The CDR3, as DNA: TGTGCCAGCAGCTTGGGACAGGGGGCCTCCTACAATGAGCAGTTCTTC.

A few counts support this clone. This chain connects TRBV28 to TRBJ1-3, with D unresolved. Trimming took 8 bases from V and 0 from J, leaving 11 bases between them. Germline lookup yields CDR1 MDHEN and CDR2 SYDVKM. This CDR3 is built from 14 residues. CDR3 loop: CASVDWSSGNTIYF. The CDR3 nucleotides read TGTGCCAGCGTAGACTGGAGCTCTGGAAACACCATATATTTT.

The chain is built from TRBV27 and TRBJ2-1, with 11 nucleotides matching TRBD2. Trimming took 7 bases from V and 10 from J; bases not matched to a gene: 9. This CDR3 region has 14 residues. Per the germline V gene, CDR1 is MNHEY and CDR2 is SMNVEV (reference sequence). The CDR3 sequence is CASKLSTSGMEQFF. DNA of the CDR3: TGTGCCAGCAAGCTTTCGACTAGCGGGATGGAGCAGTTCTTC.

V gene TRBV5-4 combines with J gene TRBJ2-1; D uncertain. This CDR3 is built from 15 residues. Germline loops: CDR1 SGHNT, CDR2 YYREEE (reference sequence). Trimming took off 1 base at V and 3 bases at J, with 11 bases between the two ends. In nucleotides, the CDR3 is TGTGCCAGCAGCTTGAGCGCCAGCCGCTACAATGAGCAGTTCTTC. Its translation is CASSLSASRYNEQFF.

V is TRBV28 and J is TRBJ2-4; D ambiguous. The ends were cut back, 4 bases at V and 8 bases at J, with 15 bases in the middle. In germline, CDR1 is MDHEN, CDR2 SYDVKM. The length of the CDR3 is 14 residues. CDR3 sequence reads: CASSSTLGEDIQYF. CDR3 DNA: TGTGCCAGCAGTTCAACCCTTGGAGAGGACATTCAGTACTTC. Using reference TRBV28 and TRBJ2-4 for the parts outside the CDR3, the full variable domain is DVKVTQSSRYLVKRTGEKVFLECVQDMDHENMFWYRQDPGLGLRLIYFSYDVKMKEKGDIPEGYSVSREKKERFSLILESASTNQTSMYLCASSSTLGEDIQYFGAGTRLSVL.

The chain combines TRBV19 with TRBJ1-1, with TRBD1 matching over 7 bases. V shed 6 bases, J shed 5 bases, and the junction held 9 bases outside the gene matches. This CDR3 has 14 amino acids. The germline CDR1 and CDR2 sequences are LNHDA and SQIVND (reference sequence). Here the CDR3 reads CASSGRQGVTEAFF. CDR3 nucleotide sequence: TGTGCCAGTAGCGGGCGGCAGGGGGTTACTGAAGCTTTCTTT. The full variable domain, in which reference TRBV19 and TRBJ1-1 provide the parts outside the CDR3, is DGGITQSPKYLFRKEGQNVTLSCEQNLNHDAMYWYRQDPGQGLRLIYYSQIVNDFQKGDIAEGYSVSREKKESFPLTVTSAQKNPTAFYLCASSGRQGVTEAFFGQGTRLTVV.

The rearrangement joins TRBV7-2 to TRBJ2-3, with a weak D call TRBD1 (5 bases). V lost 0 bases and J 9 bases, leaving 13 bases between the germline ends. The CDR3 contains 14 residues. The V gene's germline CDR1 is SGHTA and CDR2 FQGNSA. CDR3 in amino acids: CASSLAQQGRTQYF. CDR3 coding DNA: TGTGCCAGCAGCTTAGCCCAGCAGGGAAGGACGCAGTATTTT.

This clone is a singleton in its sample. The chain uses TRBV14 and TRBJ2-5; 8 bases are shared with TRBD1. This CDR3 region has 14 residues. The germline CDR1 and CDR2 sequences are SGHDN and FVKESK. J gave up 5 bases and V 2 bases, and 4 bases lay outside the gene matches. This CDR3 is CASSQRQGSETQYF. For the CDR3, the DNA is TGTGCCAGCAGCCAAAGACAGGGGTCTGAGACCCAGTACTTC.

The rearrangement links TRBV25-1 to TRBJ2-1, with 8 nucleotides matching TRBD2. CDR1 is MGHDK, CDR2 SYGVNS, per germline. The V and J ends lost 1 base and 2 bases, in that order; junction bases with no gene match: 4. The CDR3 extends over 16 amino acids. The CDR3 sequence is CASSESSGRPYNEQFF. CDR3 nucleotide sequence: TGTGCCAGCAGTGAATCTAGCGGGCGGCCCTACAATGAGCAGTTCTTC.

This rearrangement joins TRBV6-5 to TRBJ2-7, with D perhaps TRBD1 or TRBD2 (5 bases each). V was trimmed by 0 bases and J by 2 bases, leaving 11 bases between them. In germline, CDR1 is MNHEY, CDR2 SVGAGI. The CDR3 spans 15 residues. DNA for the CDR3: TGTGCCAGCAGTTACTCAGGGGCGGGCGCCTACGAGCAGTACTTC. Amino acid sequence: CASSYSGAGAYEQYF.

The V call is TRBV9, the J call TRBJ1-5; 9 nucleotides align to TRBD1. Per the germline V gene, CDR1 is SGDLS and CDR2 is YYNGEE. V lost 4 bases, J lost 7 bases, and 6 bases stayed unmatched. This CDR3 has 14 residues. CDR3 nucleotides: TGTGCCAGCAGCCTCGGACAGGGGAACCAGCCCCAGCATTTT. Its translation: CASSLGQGNQPQHF.

The chain uses TRBV28 and TRBJ1-1, with 9 nucleotides matching TRBD1. The CDR3 consists of 13 residues. Per the germline V gene, CDR1 is MDHEN and CDR2 is SYDVKM. J lost 6 bases, V lost 6 bases, and 5 bases had no gene match. For the CDR3, the DNA is TGTGCCAGCAGCCGGGACAGGGTCGCTGAAGCTTTCTTT. Amino acid sequence: CASSRDRVAEAFF.

V and J are TRBV9 and TRBJ2-7; 12 bases are a match to TRBD2. CDR1 SGDLS and CDR2 YYNGEE come from the germline V gene. V was pared by 4 bases and J by 6 bases, with 5 bases of the junction left unmatched. The CDR3 runs to 14 residues. The CDR3, as DNA: TGTGCCAGCAGCCCTAGCGGGAGGGCTACCGAGCAGTACTTC. It encodes CASSPSGRATEQYF.

This clone was counted a single time. The genes are TRBV19 and TRBJ2-2; D is possibly TRBD2 (6 bases). V gave up 5 bases and J gave up 5 bases, with 9 bases separating them. Germline V gene sequence: CDR1 LNHDA, CDR2 SQIVND (reference sequence). The CDR3 sequence is 13 residues long. The CDR3 sequence: CASSPLATGELFF. The CDR3 nucleotides read TGTGCCAGTAGTCCACTAGCTACCGGGGAGCTGTTTTTT. Full variable domain (missing parts from reference TRBV19 and TRBJ2-2): DGGITQSPKYLFRKEGQNVTLSCEQNLNHDAMYWYRQDPGQGLRLIYYSQIVNDFQKGDIAEGYSVSREKKESFPLTVTSAQKNPTAFYLCASSPLATGELFFGEGSRLTVL.

V and J are TRBV6-1 and TRBJ2-4, with 7 bases fitting TRBD2. Germline CDR1 reads MNHNS; CDR2 reads SASEGT. The CDR3 extends over 18 amino acids. J lost 9 bases, V lost 4 bases, and 21 bases had no gene match. This chain's CDR3 is CASSGGWIGGEPWGIQYF. Here the CDR3 DNA reads TGTGCCAGCAGTGGCGGTTGGATTGGGGGGGAACCCTGGGGCATTCAGTACTTC.

The chain has TRBV5-1 and TRBJ1-1; D perhaps matches TRBD1 (5 bases). Germline V gives CDR1 SGHRS, CDR2 YFSETQ. This CDR3 has 13 amino acids. V was cut by 4 bases and J by 6 bases, with 13 bases left in between. As DNA, the CDR3 is TGCGCCAGCAGCAGGGGTACCGGGGCTGAAGCTTTCTTT. Amino acid sequence: CASSRGTGAEAFF.

V usage is TRBV5-1 and J usage is TRBJ2-5; a possible D gene is TRBD2 (6 bases). V was pared by 6 bases and J by 1 base, with 16 bases between. The germline CDR1 and CDR2 sequences are SGHRS and YFSETQ. This CDR3 contains 15 residues. The CDR3 DNA is TGCGCCAGCAATATAGCGGACTCGCCCCAAGAGACCCAGTACTTC. Residues: CASNIADSPQETQYF. Full variable domain (missing parts from reference TRBV5-1 and TRBJ2-5): KAGVTQTPRYLIKTRGQQVTLSCSPISGHRSVSWYQQTPGQGLQFLFEYFSETQRNKGNFPGRFSGRQFSNSRSEMNVSTLELGDSALYLCASNIADSPQETQYFGPGTRLLVL.

There are a few counts of this clone. The rearrangement uses TRBV7-2 and TRBJ1-2, with 8 bases lining up with TRBD1. This CDR3 has 14 residues. Germline V gene lookup returns CDR1 SGHTA and CDR2 FQGNSA. The V gene end was trimmed by 2 bases and the J gene end by 8 bases; junction bases not matched to a gene: 7. The chain's CDR3 is CASSLPRQGHGYTF. CDR3 nucleotide sequence: TGTGCCAGCAGCTTACCCCGACAGGGGCACGGCTACACCTTC.

The chain has TRBV7-9 and TRBJ2-5; tentative D call: TRBD1 (6 bases). The germline V and J ends were trimmed by 10 bases and 2 bases, with 8 bases remaining between them. The CDR3 has 11 residues. Germline V gene lookup returns CDR1 SEHNR and CDR2 FQNEAQ (reference sequence). The CDR3: CATGTQETQYF. DNA of the CDR3: TGTGCCACCGGGACACAAGAGACCCAGTACTTC.

The genes are TRBV12-5 and TRBJ2-7; 13 bases line up with TRBD2. The CDR3 consists of 17 residues. Germline V gene data show CDR1 as LGHNT and CDR2 as FRNRAP. V lost 1 base, J lost 2 bases, and 5 bases stayed unmatched. CDR3 sequence: CASGLGSGTSGTYEQYF. Written as DNA, the CDR3 is TGTGCTAGTGGTTTGGGCTCCGGGACTAGCGGGACCTACGAGCAGTACTTC.

The rearrangement uses TRBV6-1 and TRBJ2-5; 9 bases are shared with TRBD2. The length of the CDR3 is 15 residues. Germline CDR1 is MNHNS and CDR2 is SASEGT. With 4 bases clipped from V and 4 bases from J, the junction kept 7 bases outside the gene matches. Written as DNA, the CDR3 is TGTGCCAGCAGTGTGCTGGCGGGGGGGAGAGAGACCCAGTACTTC. As protein: CASSVLAGGRETQYF.

The chain recombines TRBV5-1 with TRBJ1-2; D remains unclear. Germline CDR1 is SGHRS and CDR2 is YFSETQ. The CDR3 has 15 amino acids. Between the trimmed V and J ends, which lost 0 bases and 2 bases, there was a span of 11 bases. CDR3 in DNA: TGCGCCAGCAGCTTGGGGGCAAGGAGGAACTATGGCTACACCTTC. This sequence encodes CASSLGARRNYGYTF.

V and J are TRBV28 and TRBJ1-5; D not certain. V lost 3 bases, J lost 9 bases, and 3 bases lay in between. Germline values: CDR1 MDHEN, CDR2 SYDVKM. CDR3 size: 10 residues. CDR3 coding DNA: TGTGCCAGCAGTTTCGCGCCCCAGCATTTT. This gives the protein CASSFAPQHF.

The chain employs TRBV11-1 and TRBJ2-2; D not certain. The CDR3 is 13 residues long. Per the germline V gene, CDR1 is SGHAT and CDR2 is FQDESV (reference sequence). Trimming cost V 1 base and J 5 bases, with 5 bases left between them. The CDR3: CASSLGLTGELFF. Written as DNA, the CDR3 is TGTGCCAGCAGCTTAGGACTGACCGGGGAGCTGTTTTTT.